This T cell receptor beta chain was documented in a study of tumor-infiltrating lymphocytes in primary liver carcinoma. The V end lost 0 bases, the J end lost 2 bases, and 5 bases lay between the germline ends. This CDR3 has 14 residues. CDR1 is MNHEY and CDR2 is SVGEGT in the germline V gene. This clonotype was seen ten or more times. The target antigen is unknown. From roughly 500 ng total RNA, TCR beta cDNA was generated with a primer in the constant region. ARM-PCR, slightly modified, supplied the TCR beta libraries through three nested multiplex PCR rounds. The first two PCR rounds used TRBV1-TRBV30 forward primers with a C-beta reverse primer, about 10 cycles each. MiXCR, applied by TCRdb to the multiplex PCR reads, yields one record per CDR3 protein. The table has 300,000 to 350,000 distinct CDR3 sequences, around three fifths seen once. Unsorted whole blood yielded blood RNA, and germline DNA was extracted as well.

General study results and limits: Tumors significantly exceeded blood in top-250-clone fraction (p = 0.039).

The genes are TRBV6-2 or TRBV6-3 and TRBJ2-1, with D tentatively TRBD2 (5 bases). The material sequenced was peripheral blood. The TCR originated in a woman in her twenties or thirties with primary liver carcinoma and hepatitis B virus infection. CDR3 DNA: TGTGCCAGCAGTTACTCCGGGGCCTACAATGAGCAGTTCTTC. Translating it yields CASSYSGAYNEQFF.